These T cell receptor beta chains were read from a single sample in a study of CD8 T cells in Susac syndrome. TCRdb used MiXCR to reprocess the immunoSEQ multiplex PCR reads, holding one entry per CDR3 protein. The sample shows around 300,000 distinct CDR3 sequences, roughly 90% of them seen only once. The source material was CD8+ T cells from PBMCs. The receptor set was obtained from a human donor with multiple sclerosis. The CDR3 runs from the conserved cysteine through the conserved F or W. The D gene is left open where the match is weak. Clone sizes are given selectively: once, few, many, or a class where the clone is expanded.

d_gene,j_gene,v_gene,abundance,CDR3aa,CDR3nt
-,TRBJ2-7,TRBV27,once,CASSPASAWTYEQYF,TGTGCCAGCAGTCCCGCTAGCGCATGGACCTACGAGCAGTACTTC
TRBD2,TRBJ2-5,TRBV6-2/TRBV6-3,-,CASRSGLAAKTQYF,TGTGCCAGCAGATCGGGACTAGCTGCGAAGACCCAGTACTTC
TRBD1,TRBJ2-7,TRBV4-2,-,CASSQGTASSYEQYF,TGTGCCAGCAGCCAGGGGACAGCCTCCTCCTACGAGCAGTACTTC
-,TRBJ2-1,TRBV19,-,CASSISPPPYNEQFF,TGTGCCAGTAGTATTTCCCCCCCACCATACAATGAGCAGTTCTTC
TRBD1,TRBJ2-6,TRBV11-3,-,CASSLGTGTGANVLTF,TGTGCCAGCAGCTTAGGGACAGGGACTGGGGCCAACGTCCTGACTTTC
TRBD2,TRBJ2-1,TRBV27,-,CASSLGLAGVSSYNEQFF,TGTGCCAGCAGTTTAGGACTAGCGGGAGTATCGTCCTACAATGAGCAGTTCTTC
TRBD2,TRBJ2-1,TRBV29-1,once,CSVRTSGYNEQFF,TGCAGCGTTCGGACTAGCGGATACAATGAGCAGTTCTTC
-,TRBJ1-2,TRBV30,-,CAWSSYGTAYGYTF,TGTGCCTGGAGTTCGTATGGGACCGCCTATGGCTACACCTTC
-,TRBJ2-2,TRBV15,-,CATNENTGELFF,TGTGCCACTAACGAGAACACCGGGGAGCTGTTTTTT
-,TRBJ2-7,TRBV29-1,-,CSVEAADYEQYF,TGCAGCGTCGAGGCTGCAGACTACGAGCAGTACTTC
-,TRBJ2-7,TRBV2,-,CASSTSWGSYEQYF,TGTGCCAGCAGTACCTCCTGGGGCTCCTACGAGCAGTACTTC
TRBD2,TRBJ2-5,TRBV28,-,CASSLASGGRGETQYF,TGTGCCAGCAGTTTGGCCTCGGGGGGGCGCGGGGAGACCCAGTACTTC
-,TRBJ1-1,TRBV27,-,CASSLRDMNTEAFF,TGTGCCAGCAGTTTGCGGGATATGAACACTGAAGCTTTCTTT
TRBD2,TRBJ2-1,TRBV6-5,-,CASGLAPYNEQFF,TGTGCCAGTGGACTAGCGCCCTACAATGAGCAGTTCTTC
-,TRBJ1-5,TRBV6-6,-,CASSPEGGLQPQHF,TGTGCCAGCAGTCCGGAGGGTGGCCTCCAGCCCCAGCATTTT
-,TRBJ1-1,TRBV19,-,CASTVGGMNTEAFF,TGTGCCAGTACCGTGGGGGGGATGAACACTGAAGCTTTCTTT
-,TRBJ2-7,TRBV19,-,CASSMTVSYEQYF,TGTGCCAGTAGTATGACAGTCTCCTACGAGCAGTACTTC
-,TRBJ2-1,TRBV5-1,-,CASSPQGPSYNEQFF,TGCGCCAGCAGCCCTCAGGGCCCATCCTACAATGAGCAGTTCTTC
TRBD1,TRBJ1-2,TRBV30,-,CAWSLWTGLSVGYTF,TGTGCCTGGAGTCTTTGGACAGGGCTTTCCGTTGGCTACACCTTC
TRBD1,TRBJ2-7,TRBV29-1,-,CSVADREVYEQYF,TGCAGCGTTGCGGACAGGGAAGTCTACGAGCAGTACTTC
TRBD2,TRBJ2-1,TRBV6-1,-,CASSPGGSGWAEQFF,TGTGCCAGCAGTCCCGGGGGTAGCGGGTGGGCTGAGCAGTTCTTC
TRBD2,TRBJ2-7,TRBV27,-,CASSLISSGGIGDEQYF,TGTGCCAGCAGTTTAATATCTAGCGGGGGGATCGGTGACGAGCAGTACTTC
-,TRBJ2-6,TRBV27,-,CASSDLGFSGANVLTF,TGTGCCAGCAGTGATCTCGGGTTTTCTGGGGCCAACGTCCTGACTTTC
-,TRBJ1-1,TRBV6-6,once,CASSDLMGATEAFF,TGTGCCAGCAGTGACCTTATGGGGGCCACTGAAGCTTTCTTT
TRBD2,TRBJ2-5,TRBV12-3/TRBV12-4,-,CASRGAGGLQETQYF,TGTGCCAGCAGGGGAGCGGGGGGCCTCCAAGAGACCCAGTACTTC
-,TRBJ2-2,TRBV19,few,CASSIGGVTGELFF,TGTGCCAGTAGTATTGGTGGGGTTACCGGGGAGCTGTTTTTT
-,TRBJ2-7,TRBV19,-,CASSPAGDSFYEQYF,TGTGCCAGTAGTCCCGCAGGGGATTCCTTCTACGAGCAGTACTTC
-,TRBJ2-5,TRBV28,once,CASSLLLDSLQTQYF,TGTGCCAGCAGTTTACTGCTCGACAGCCTTCAGACCCAGTACTTC
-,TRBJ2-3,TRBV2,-,CASRVLPDTQYF,TGTGCCAGCAGGGTACTCCCGGATACGCAGTATTTT
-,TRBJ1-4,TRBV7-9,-,CASSLRQGLNEKLFF,TGTGCCAGCAGCTTACGCCAGGGACTGAATGAAAAACTGTTTTTT
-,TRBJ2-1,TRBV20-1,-,CSAIPEQFF,TGCAGTGCAATACCAGAGCAGTTCTTC
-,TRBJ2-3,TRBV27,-,CASSFVGFGGKDTQYF,TGTGCCAGCAGTTTTGTCGGTTTTGGGGGGAAAGATACGCAGTATTTT
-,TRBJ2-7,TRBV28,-,CASSHLTRPYEQYF,TGTGCCAGTTCACACTTGACGCGGCCCTACGAGCAGTACTTC
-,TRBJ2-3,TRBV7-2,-,CASSFGGWGTDTQYF,TGTGCCAGCAGCTTTGGCGGCTGGGGCACAGATACGCAGTATTTT
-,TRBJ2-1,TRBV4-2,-,CASSQAIGEVNEQFF,TGTGCCAGCAGCCAAGCGATAGGGGAAGTAAATGAGCAGTTCTTC
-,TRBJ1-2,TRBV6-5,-,CASSYLGADGYTF,TGTGCCAGCAGTTACTTGGGGGCTGATGGCTACACCTTC
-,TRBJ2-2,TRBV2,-,CASRIPEGTGELFF,TGTGCCAGCAGGATCCCAGAGGGCACCGGGGAGCTGTTTTTT
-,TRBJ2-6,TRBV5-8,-,CASSLAVPGANVLTF,TGTGCCAGCAGCTTGGCGGTTCCAGGGGCCAACGTCCTGACTTTC
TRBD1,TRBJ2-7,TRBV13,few,CASSAAGTALVEQYF,TGTGCCAGCAGCGCCGCCGGGACAGCTCTGGTCGAGCAGTACTTC
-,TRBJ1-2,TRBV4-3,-,CASSGGVLANYGYTF,TGCGCCAGCAGCGGAGGGGTTTTAGCTAACTATGGCTACACCTTC
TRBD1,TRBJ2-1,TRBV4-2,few,CASSQGTGYNEQFF,TGTGCCAGCAGCCAGGGGACAGGGTACAATGAGCAGTTCTTC
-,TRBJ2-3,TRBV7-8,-,CASSLGGGQQYF,TGTGCCAGCAGCTTGGGGGGGGGACAACAGTATTTT